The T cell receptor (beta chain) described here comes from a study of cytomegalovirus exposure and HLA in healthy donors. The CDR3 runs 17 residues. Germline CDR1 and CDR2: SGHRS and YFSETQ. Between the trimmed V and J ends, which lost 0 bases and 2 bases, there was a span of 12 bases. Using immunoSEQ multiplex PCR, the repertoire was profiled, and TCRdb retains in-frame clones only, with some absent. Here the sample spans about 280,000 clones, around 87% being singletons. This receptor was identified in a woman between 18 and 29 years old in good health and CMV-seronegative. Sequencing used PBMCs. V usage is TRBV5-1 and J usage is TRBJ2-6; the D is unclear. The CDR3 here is CASSLGVVEAGANVLTF. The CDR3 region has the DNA TGCGCCAGCAGCTTGGGAGTTGTCGAGGCTGGGGCCAACGTCCTGACTTTC.